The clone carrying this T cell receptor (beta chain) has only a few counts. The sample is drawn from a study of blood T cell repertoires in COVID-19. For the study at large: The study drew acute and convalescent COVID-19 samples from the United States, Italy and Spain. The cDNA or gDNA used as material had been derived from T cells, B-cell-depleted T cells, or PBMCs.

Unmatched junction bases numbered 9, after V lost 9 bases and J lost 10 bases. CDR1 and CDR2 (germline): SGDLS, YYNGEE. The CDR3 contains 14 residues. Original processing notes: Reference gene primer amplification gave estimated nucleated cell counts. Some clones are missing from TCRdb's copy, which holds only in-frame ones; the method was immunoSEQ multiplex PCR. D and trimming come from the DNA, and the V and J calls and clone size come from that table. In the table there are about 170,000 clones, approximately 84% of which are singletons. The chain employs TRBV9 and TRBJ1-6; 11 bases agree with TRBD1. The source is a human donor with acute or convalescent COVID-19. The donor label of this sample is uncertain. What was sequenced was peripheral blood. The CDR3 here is CATGTGGERSPLHF. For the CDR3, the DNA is TGTGCCACCGGGACAGGGGGGGAACGGTCACCCCTCCACTTT. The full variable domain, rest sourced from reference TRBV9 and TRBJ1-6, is DSGVTQTPKHLITATGQRVTLRCSPRSGDLSVYWYQQSLDQGLQFLIQYYNGEERAKGNILERFSAQQFPDLHSELNLSSLELGDSALYFCATGTGGERSPLHFGNGTRLTVT.